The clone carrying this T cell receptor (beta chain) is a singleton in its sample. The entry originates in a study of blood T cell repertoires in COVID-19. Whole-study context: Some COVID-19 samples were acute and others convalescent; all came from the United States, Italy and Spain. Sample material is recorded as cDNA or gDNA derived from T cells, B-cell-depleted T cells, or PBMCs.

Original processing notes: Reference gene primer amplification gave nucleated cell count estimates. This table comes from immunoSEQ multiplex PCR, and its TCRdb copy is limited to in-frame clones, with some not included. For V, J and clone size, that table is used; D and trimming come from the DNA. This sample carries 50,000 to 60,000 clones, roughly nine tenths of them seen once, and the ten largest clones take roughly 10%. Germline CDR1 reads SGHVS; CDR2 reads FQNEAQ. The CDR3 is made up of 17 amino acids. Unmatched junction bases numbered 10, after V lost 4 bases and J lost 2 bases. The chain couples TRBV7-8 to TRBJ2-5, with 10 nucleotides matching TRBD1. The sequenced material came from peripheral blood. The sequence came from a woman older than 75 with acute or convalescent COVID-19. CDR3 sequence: CASSSQPDRGTQETQYF. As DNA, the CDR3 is TGTGCCAGCAGCTCCCAACCGGACAGGGGGACTCAAGAGACCCAGTACTTC.